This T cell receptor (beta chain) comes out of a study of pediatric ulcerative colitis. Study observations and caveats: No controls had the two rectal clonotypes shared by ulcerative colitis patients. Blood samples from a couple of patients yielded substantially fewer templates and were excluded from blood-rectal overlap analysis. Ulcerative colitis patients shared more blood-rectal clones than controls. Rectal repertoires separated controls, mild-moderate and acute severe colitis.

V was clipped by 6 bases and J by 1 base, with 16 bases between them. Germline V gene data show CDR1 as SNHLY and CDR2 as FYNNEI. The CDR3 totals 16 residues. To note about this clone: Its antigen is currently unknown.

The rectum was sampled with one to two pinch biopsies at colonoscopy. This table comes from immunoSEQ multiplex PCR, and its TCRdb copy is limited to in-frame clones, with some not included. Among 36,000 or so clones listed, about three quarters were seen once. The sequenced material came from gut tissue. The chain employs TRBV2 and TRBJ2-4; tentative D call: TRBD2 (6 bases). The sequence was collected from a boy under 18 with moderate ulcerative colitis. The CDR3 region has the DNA TGTGCCAGCAGCCTCAAACCCGCGGGGGCCAAAAACATTCAGTACTTC. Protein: CASSLKPAGAKNIQYF.